This record concerns one T cell receptor (beta chain) sequence. The data derive from a study of T cells in Graves' hyperthyroidism and ophthalmopathy. CDR1 is GTSNPN, CDR2 SVGIG, per germline (reference sequence). This CDR3 comprises 13 residues. The V end lost 0 bases, the J end lost 7 bases, and 10 bases lay between the germline ends. Exclusion followed for patients with uncontrolled infection, other autoimmune disease, pregnancy or lactation. PBMCs stemmed from less than 13 ml fresh peripheral blood. RNA transcripts yielded amplified TCR beta CDR3 regions. First-round RT-PCR of the TCR CDR3 relied on the HTBI primer set. MiXCR, run by TCRdb on the multiplex PCR reads, gives a single entry per CDR3 protein. The sample yields a few hundred thousand distinct CDR3 sequences, more than 13% seen once.

Sequencing was carried out using blood. The V gene is TRBV30, the J gene TRBJ2-1; TRBD2 is a possible D gene (7 bases). This receptor was obtained from a young woman with Graves' hyperthyroidism. The DNA of the CDR3 is TGTGCCTGGAGTGTAGGGGGGGGGAATGAGCAGTTCTTC. Protein product: CAWSVGGGNEQFF.